The rows below give T cell receptor beta chains drawn from one sample of a study of blood T cells in healthy people across ages. TCRdb called the 5' RACE reads again in MiXCR, with one record for every CDR3 protein. The table lists 1,500,000 or so distinct CDR3 sequences, roughly two fifths of them singletons, with about 3.8% in the top ten. Sequencing was carried out using blood. Receptors were obtained from a woman aged 18 to 35 in good health. CDR3s include the opening cysteine and the closing phenylalanine or tryptophan. D genes are given only for firm matches. Rows may omit the clone size; those that give it use once, few, many or a size class.

j_gene | v_gene | d_gene | abundance | CDR3aa | CDR3nt
TRBJ2-3 | TRBV30 | TRBD2 | . | CAWSIGTSADTQYF | TGTGCCTGGAGTATAGGGACTAGTGCAGATACGCAGTATTTT
TRBJ2-1 | TRBV4-1 | TRBD1 | few | CASSRQGANEQFF | TGCGCCAGCAGCCGGCAGGGGGCCAATGAGCAGTTCTTC
TRBJ2-5 | TRBV5-1 | . | . | CASSLVAGESETQYF | TGCGCCAGCAGCTTGGTCGCAGGGGAGTCAGAGACCCAGTACTTC
TRBJ2-5 | TRBV6-2/TRBV6-3 | . | . | CASSYSRVHQETQYF | TGTGCCAGCAGTTACTCTCGGGTACACCAAGAGACCCAGTACTTC
TRBJ1-5 | TRBV12-3/TRBV12-4 | . | . | CASSLTAYQPQHF | TGTGCCAGCAGTTTAACAGCATATCAGCCCCAGCATTTT
TRBJ1-2 | TRBV7-2 | . | . | CASSTTTGMGFGYTF | TGTGCCAGCAGCACAACGACAGGCATGGGGTTTGGCTACACCTTC
TRBJ2-7 | TRBV20-1 | . | . | CSARGTDASPLSEQYF | TGCAGTGCTAGGGGGACGGACGCTTCCCCTTTGAGCGAGCAGTACTTC
TRBJ2-7 | TRBV29-1 | . | . | CSVAVVYEQYF | TGCAGCGTTGCCGTTGTCTACGAGCAGTACTTC
TRBJ1-1 | TRBV7-9 | . | . | CASSPDVTTEAFF | TGTGCCAGCAGCCCGGACGTAACCACTGAAGCTTTCTTT
TRBJ1-1 | TRBV2 | . | . | CASSGGTTNTEAFF | TGTGCCAGCAGTGGCGGGACAACGAACACTGAAGCTTTCTTT
TRBJ2-7 | TRBV7-6 | . | . | CASSLTQAGAFYEQYF | TGTGCCAGCAGCTTAACGCAGGCAGGGGCCTTCTACGAGCAGTACTTC
TRBJ2-1 | TRBV4-3 | TRBD2 | . | CASSPTRTSGRGNEQFF | TGCGCCAGCAGCCCAACCAGGACTAGCGGGAGAGGTAATGAGCAGTTCTTC
TRBJ2-1 | TRBV2 | . | . | CASSGTIGRQFF | TGTGCCAGCAGCGGTACGATCGGGCGGCAGTTCTTC
TRBJ2-2 | TRBV14 | TRBD1 | . | CASSQSTGGQTGELFF | TGTGCCAGCAGCCAATCGACAGGGGGACAAACCGGGGAGCTGTTTTTT
TRBJ1-1 | TRBV6-2/TRBV6-3 | . | . | CASIFRGDTEAFF | TGTGCCAGCATTTTTCGGGGCGACACTGAAGCTTTCTTT
TRBJ2-1 | TRBV4-3 | . | few | CASSQEAGTRREQFF | TGCGCCAGCAGCCAAGAAGCAGGGACGAGGCGCGAGCAGTTCTTC
TRBJ1-1 | TRBV10-3 | . | few | CAISESGFMNTEAFF | TGTGCCATCAGTGAGTCAGGTTTTATGAACACTGAAGCTTTCTTT
TRBJ2-1 | TRBV7-2 | TRBD2 | few | CASSLRYSGNYNEQFF | TGTGCCAGCAGCTTACGTTATAGCGGGAACTACAATGAGCAGTTCTTC
TRBJ1-1 | TRBV6-6 | . | few | CASSYFRMNTEAFF | TGTGCCAGCAGTTACTTTCGGATGAACACTGAAGCTTTCTTT
TRBJ2-3 | TRBV7-2 | TRBD2 | few | CASSLGSGRAGRRSDTQYF | TGTGCCAGCAGCTTAGGGAGCGGGAGAGCCGGGAGACGTTCAGATACGCAGTATTTT
TRBJ1-3 | TRBV6-5 | . | few | CASSYETDSSGNTIYF | TGTGCCAGCAGTTACGAGACTGATAGCTCTGGAAACACCATATATTTT
TRBJ2-3 | TRBV9 | . | . | CASSVAPHSTDTQYF | TGTGCCAGCAGCGTAGCACCCCACAGCACAGATACGCAGTATTTT
TRBJ2-3 | TRBV7-9 | . | . | CASSLAGVGPDTQYF | TGTGCCAGCAGCTTAGCGGGAGTAGGCCCAGATACGCAGTATTTT
TRBJ1-4 | TRBV28 | TRBD1 | . | CASSLWRATGGLEKLFF | TGTGCCAGCAGTTTATGGAGGGCGACAGGGGGCCTTGAAAAACTGTTTTTT
TRBJ2-5 | TRBV6-6 | . | few | CASEGQQTMKTQYF | TGTGCCAGCGAGGGCCAACAGACGATGAAGACCCAGTACTTC
TRBJ2-7 | TRBV6-2/TRBV6-3 | TRBD1 | . | CASREDRVGEQYF | TGTGCCAGCAGGGAAGACAGGGTGGGGGAGCAGTACTTC
TRBJ2-7 | TRBV28 | . | . | CASSSTLVGEQYF | TGTGCCAGCAGTTCGACCCTGGTCGGTGAGCAGTACTTC
TRBJ2-7 | TRBV6-2/TRBV6-3 | . | . | CASSSKQGYYEQYF | TGTGCCAGCAGTTCCAAACAGGGCTACTACGAGCAGTACTTC
TRBJ2-7 | TRBV10-3 | . | . | CAISDSPVIAASSYEQYF | TGTGCCATCAGTGACTCTCCGGTGATAGCGGCTAGCTCCTACGAGCAGTACTTC
TRBJ1-1 | TRBV6-2/TRBV6-3 | TRBD1 | . | CASSLRTGSGTEAFF | TGTGCCAGCAGTTTACGGACAGGGTCGGGAACTGAAGCTTTCTTT
TRBJ2-7 | TRBV5-1 | . | few | CASSLQEASYEQYF | TGCGCCAGCAGCTTGCAGGAAGCTTCTTACGAGCAGTACTTC
TRBJ1-1 | TRBV29-1 | . | . | CSALSYTEAFF | TGCAGCGCACTAAGCTACACTGAAGCTTTCTTT
TRBJ1-5 | TRBV6-5 | . | . | CASRGRPSQPQHF | TGTGCCAGCAGAGGCCGTCCCAGTCAGCCCCAGCATTTT
TRBJ2-7 | TRBV12-3/TRBV12-4 | . | many | CASSLLAKQYEQYF | TGTGCCAGCAGTTTACTCGCGAAACAATACGAGCAGTACTTC
TRBJ2-2 | TRBV25-1 | TRBD1 | few | CASSEHRGLGELFF | TGTGCCAGCAGTGAACACAGGGGGCTCGGGGAGCTGTTTTTT